Listed below are T cell receptor beta chains from one sample, sequenced in a study of CD8 T cells in ankylosing spondylitis. MiXCR was run by TCRdb on the 5' RACE reads, yielding one entry per CDR3 protein. Of about 230,000 distinct CDR3 sequences detected, over 7% appear once; the ten largest clones hold around 5.1%. Sequencing was performed on blood, either unsorted or a sorted T cell fraction (not recorded which). The origin of the receptors is a female donor with ankylosing spondylitis or in good health (not recorded which). CDR3s leave out the opening cysteine and the closing phenylalanine or tryptophan.

length: 13
V: TRBV27
J: TRBJ2-5
CDR3: ASSRLAGGGGTQY

length: 11
V: TRBV7-8
J: TRBJ2-5
CDR3: ASSYGFRETQY

length: 18
V: TRBV6-8
J: TRBJ2-5
CDR3: ASSLSSGLAGEVGEETQY

length: 12
V: TRBV27
J: TRBJ2-1
CDR3: ASREAFTYNEQF

length: 11
V: TRBV7-2
J: TRBJ2-1
CDR3: ASSLWVGDEQF

length: 13
V: TRBV7-2
J: TRBJ1-1
CDR3: ASSSTTALNTEAF

length: 12
V: TRBV2
J: TRBJ1-2
CDR3: ASSDAKARVGYT

length: 12
V: TRBV29-1
J: TRBJ1-3
CDR3: SVGDGSSGNTIY

length: 14
V: TRBV5-3
J: TRBJ2-2
CDR3: ARSQLTGAQTGELF

length: 13
V: TRBV20-1
J: TRBJ2-3
CDR3: SATPGLAYTDTQY

length: 14
V: TRBV15
J: TRBJ2-1
CDR3: ATSRDGRLRYNEQF

length: 12
V: TRBV12-3/TRBV12-4
J: TRBJ2-3
CDR3: ASRQTGGPDTQY

length: 12
V: TRBV5-4
J: TRBJ2-6
CDR3: ASDLWGGANVLT

length: 15
V: TRBV7-8
J: TRBJ2-3
CDR3: ASSLGSSGRAWDTQY

length: 18
V: TRBV24-1
J: TRBJ2-7
CDR3: ATSDQTDYRARYFSYEQY

length: 9
V: TRBV20-1
J: TRBJ1-4
CDR3: SAPGGRKLF

length: 12
V: TRBV7-3
J: TRBJ2-1
CDR3: ASSSPGRGGEQF

length: 16
V: TRBV3-1
J: TRBJ2-3
CDR3: ASSRGGRGGTGTDTQY

length: 13
V: TRBV29-1
J: TRBJ1-1
CDR3: SALDRGHGHTEAF

length: 13
V: TRBV5-1
J: TRBJ2-1
CDR3: ASSSGGLAGGEQF

length: 11
V: TRBV13
J: TRBJ2-1
CDR3: ASSPRTSDEQF

length: 9
V: TRBV20-1
J: TRBJ2-1
CDR3: SLAGGDEQF

length: 15
V: TRBV9
J: TRBJ2-5
CDR3: ASSVGASGTGGETQY

length: 10
V: TRBV10-3
J: TRBJ1-4
CDR3: AISERGEKLF

length: 10
V: TRBV5-5
J: TRBJ2-7
CDR3: ASSLLGAQQY

length: 13
V: TRBV7-9
J: TRBJ2-5
CDR3: ASSFPGQRQETQY

length: 13
V: TRBV10-3
J: TRBJ2-3
CDR3: AISLAGGPSDTQY

length: 10
V: TRBV20-1
J: TRBJ1-1
CDR3: SAQGGGAEAF

length: 14
V: TRBV9
J: TRBJ2-1
CDR3: ASSVTGLSSYNEQF

length: 15
V: TRBV5-1
J: TRBJ2-1
CDR3: ASSYLAGDSSYNEQF

length: 14
V: TRBV4-2
J: TRBJ2-1
CDR3: ASSQEGLADNNEQF

length: 12
V: TRBV3-1
J: TRBJ2-7
CDR3: ASSQRTGPYEQY

length: 12
V: TRBV20-1
J: TRBJ2-1
CDR3: SARTRREFNEQF

length: 16
V: TRBV2
J: TRBJ2-1
CDR3: ASNTPMSGAGSYNEQF

length: 11
V: TRBV27
J: TRBJ2-1
CDR3: ASSFSLYNEQF

length: 14
V: TRBV20-1
J: TRBJ1-5
CDR3: SANAATGAPNQPQH

length: 13
V: TRBV2
J: TRBJ2-7
CDR3: ASSEVEKGDSEQY

length: 12
V: TRBV27
J: TRBJ2-1
CDR3: ASSLRGAVNEQF

length: 13
V: TRBV9
J: TRBJ1-2
CDR3: ASSVMDRGRLGYT

length: 13
V: TRBV7-2
J: TRBJ2-2
CDR3: ASSQGKSNTGELF

length: 12
V: TRBV20-1
J: TRBJ2-3
CDR3: SALIQGSTDTQY

length: 14
V: TRBV5-5
J: TRBJ2-3
CDR3: ASSSLRGLNTDTQY

length: 16
V: TRBV20-1
J: TRBJ2-3
CDR3: CAPRLAGEEGYTDTQY

length: 13
V: TRBV29-1
J: TRBJ2-2
CDR3: SVETAGVPTGELF

length: 15
V: TRBV7-9
J: TRBJ2-7
CDR3: ASSLARGGTASYEQY

length: 12
V: TRBV7-2
J: TRBJ2-1
CDR3: ASSPVGGGNEQF

length: 9
V: TRBV28
J: TRBJ1-2
CDR3: ASTSNYGYT

length: 11
V: TRBV6-1
J: TRBJ2-3
CDR3: ASSELLGSTQY

length: 12
V: TRBV10-3
J: TRBJ2-7
CDR3: AIRASGQGNEQY

length: 12
V: TRBV7-2
J: TRBJ2-1
CDR3: ASSFPGDLNEQF

length: 11
V: TRBV11-2
J: TRBJ2-1
CDR3: ASSPMPTREQF

length: 10
V: TRBV5-2
J: TRBJ2-7
CDR3: ASKGISYEQY

length: 12
V: TRBV20-1
J: TRBJ2-3
CDR3: SASTSGITDTQY

length: 12
V: TRBV28
J: TRBJ2-5
CDR3: ASSLRAGGETQY

length: 9
V: TRBV19
J: TRBJ1-1
CDR3: ASWDRGQVF

length: 13
V: TRBV5-1
J: TRBJ1-2
CDR3: ASSLEVPGSLGYT

length: 11
V: TRBV20-1
J: TRBJ2-1
CDR3: SAHTSGRGEQF